This TCR beta chain was identified in a study of cytomegalovirus exposure and HLA in healthy donors. PCR was performed using 60 Vbeta and 13 Jbeta primers. This table comes from immunoSEQ multiplex PCR, and its TCRdb copy is limited to in-frame clones, with some not included. Among 100,000 to 150,000 clones, about 79% were seen once, and the ten largest hold more than 2.5%. V shed 5 bases and J 2 bases; nucleotides not matched to a gene: 4. Germline CDR1 is SGHNT and CDR2 is YENEEA. This CDR3 contains 15 residues. This TCR was recovered from a woman between 45 and 65 years old in good health and CMV-seronegative. Sequences were obtained from PBMCs. This chain uses TRBV11-3 with TRBJ2-1, with TRBD2 matching over 9 bases. CDR3 in amino acids: CASSGGRDPYNEQFF. CDR3 coding DNA: TGTGCCAGCAGCGGCGGGAGGGACCCCTACAATGAGCAGTTCTTC.